The 21 T cell receptor beta chains reported below all come from one sample, sequenced in a study of T cell repertoires in cytomegalovirus infection. Their antigens remain unidentified. TCRdb fed the reads into MiXCR, producing one record per CDR3 protein. The table has 250,000 to 300,000 distinct CDR3 sequences, around 20% seen once; the top ten hold about 20%. The sample consisted of cultured PBMCs, taken from culture after CMV antigen stimulation. The receptors were gathered from a human donor in good health (CMV status not recorded). Some clones in this sample may be carry-over from other donors' samples.

This clonotype was found many times. The V gene is TRBV7-8, the J gene TRBJ2-7; the D gene is possibly TRBD1 (7 bases). Germline CDR1 and CDR2: SGHVS and FQNEAQ. The CDR3 is made up of 13 amino acids. V was cut by 2 bases and J by 6 bases, with 11 bases left in between. CDR3 sequence reads: CASSLHQGGEQYV. The DNA of the CDR3 is TGTGCCAGCAGCTTACACCAGGGGGGCGAGCAGTACGTC.

CDR3 sequence reads: CASSLLHRDEQFF. DNA for the CDR3: TGTGCCAGCAGCTTACTCCACAGGGATGAGCAGTTCTTC. This chain uses TRBV7-9 with TRBJ2-1, with a tentative D call TRBD1 (6 bases). Germline assignment: CDR1 SEHNR and CDR2 FQNEAQ (reference sequence). CDR3 length: 13 amino acids. Trimming pared 2 bases from V and 8 bases from J, leaving 10 bases between.

V and J are TRBV12-3 or TRBV12-4 and TRBJ2-2; possibly TRBD1 for D (5 bases). The CDR3 totals 13 residues. Trimming stripped 0 bases from V and 10 bases from J, with 9 bases between. The CDR3 loop reads CASSLAGRVELFF. CDR3 in DNA: TGTGCCAGCAGTTTAGCGGGGCGTGTGGAGCTGTTTTTT.

The chain links TRBV12-3 or TRBV12-4 to TRBJ2-7, with D maybe TRBD2 (6 bases). The CDR3 sequence is 14 residues long. V lost 6 bases and J 4 bases, leaving 16 bases between the germline ends. CDR3 nucleotides: TGTGCCAGCAGCCCCGCGGGGTCCAAGTACGAGCAGTACTTC. Translating gives CASSPAGSKYEQYF.

This clonotype occurred many times. CDR3 sequence: CASRGTSGSLYEQYF. The DNA for the CDR3 is TGTGCCAGCAGGGGGACTAGCGGGAGTTTGTACGAGCAGTACTTC. This chain joins TRBV25-1 and TRBJ2-7, with TRBD2 matching over 14 bases. The germline CDR1 and CDR2 sequences are MGHDK and SYGVNS. V was pared by 6 bases and J by 4 bases, with 5 bases of the junction left unmatched. This CDR3 is 15 amino acids long.

This chain connects TRBV6-2 or TRBV6-3 to TRBJ1-1, with a tentative D call TRBD1 (5 bases). This CDR3 is 15 amino acids long. Germline loops: CDR1 MNHEY, CDR2 SVGEGT. Trimming shortened V by 3 bases and J by 1 base, and 12 bases separated the two germline ends. The CDR3 reads CASSYRGGWNTEAFF. In DNA, the CDR3 is TGTGCCAGCAGTTATCGGGGCGGTTGGAACACTGAAGCTTTCTTT.

V gene TRBV6-2 or TRBV6-3 combines with J gene TRBJ2-7; D remains ambiguous. This CDR3 has 17 amino acids. Germline CDR1 and CDR2: MNHEY and SVGEGT. Trimming pared 5 bases from V and 2 bases from J, leaving 22 bases between. CDR3 nucleotides: TGTGCCAGCAGTCACTACCATCCCACGGGTGCAGCCTACGAGCAGTACGTC. Translation gives CASSHYHPTGAAYEQYV.

This clonotype showed up many times. The chain recombines TRBV20-1 with TRBJ2-7; 8 nucleotides match TRBD2. V shed 6 bases, J shed 2 bases, and the junction held 9 bases outside the gene matches. The V gene's germline CDR1 is DFQATT and CDR2 SNEGSKA (reference sequence). This CDR3 is built from 14 residues. CDR3 nucleotide sequence: TGCAGTGCCAACCTACTAGCGGCCGCCTACGAGCAGTACTTC. Translation gives CSANLLAAAYEQYF.

This clonotype was recorded a few times. The J gene is TRBJ2-1, the V gene TRBV10-3; D is possibly TRBD1 or TRBD2 (5 bases each). The CDR3 length is 15 residues. Trimming removed 3 bases at V and 5 bases at J, with 14 bases between. Germline lookup yields CDR1 ENHRY and CDR2 SYGVKD. The CDR3, as DNA: TGTGCCATCAGTGAACTCGGGACCTCAAACAATGAGCAGTTCTTC. This gives the protein CAISELGTSNNEQFF.

Ten or more counts support this clonotype. The chain employs TRBV7-2 and TRBJ2-1, with D possibly matching TRBD2 (5 bases). Germline CDR1 SGHTA, CDR2 FQGNSA. CDR3 length equals 15 residues. The germline V and J ends were trimmed by 5 bases and 6 bases, with 17 bases remaining between them. CDR3 DNA: TGTGCCAGCAGCCCCTCGGCTAGCAGTGCCAATGAGCAGTTCTTC. Translating it yields CASSPSASSANEQFF.

This clonotype was counted only a few times. J is TRBJ1-5 and V is TRBV20-1, with 11 bases lining up with TRBD1. The germline CDR1 and CDR2 sequences are DFQATT and SNEGSKA (reference sequence). CDR3 length: 17 residues. V was pared by 3 bases and J by 2 bases, with 9 bases of the junction left unmatched. The CDR3 is CSASGQGAPSGNQPQHF. CDR3 DNA sequence: TGCAGTGCTAGTGGACAGGGGGCTCCTTCGGGCAATCAGCCCCAGCATTTT.

This clonotype was counted between two and nine times. The gene calls are TRBV7-2 and TRBJ2-2, with D possibly TRBD2 on 6 matching bases. CDR3 size: 14 residues. V was pared by 1 base and J by 6 bases, with 9 bases between. Germline V gene lookup returns CDR1 SGHTA and CDR2 FQGNSA. The CDR3 DNA reads as TGTGCCAGCAGCTTAGGACTAGTTTCCGGGGAGCTGTTTTTT. This codes for CASSLGLVSGELFF.

This clonotype was observed at least ten times. The chain is built from TRBV29-1 and TRBJ2-3, with 9 bases lining up with TRBD1. V dropped 6 bases and J dropped 1; count of bases not matched to a gene: 8. Germline V lookup: CDR1 SQVTM, CDR2 ANQGSEA. The CDR3 contains 15 residues. The CDR3 reads CSVPGTGFGTDTQYF. The CDR3 DNA sequence: TGCAGCGTACCCGGGACAGGGTTCGGCACAGATACGCAGTATTTT.

The genes are TRBV2 and TRBJ2-1, with 9 nucleotides matching TRBD1. The V gene end was trimmed by 2 bases and the J gene end by 8 bases; junction bases not matched to a gene: 4. This CDR3 has 14 amino acids. Germline CDR1 and CDR2: SNHLY and FYNNEI. The CDR3 DNA reads TGTGCCAGCAGTGAAACAGGGGGCCGGGATGAGCAGTTCTTC. Translation gives CASSETGGRDEQFF.

The genes are TRBV6-1 and TRBJ1-1; 10 bases line up with TRBD1. J lost 4 bases, V lost 4 bases, and 3 bases had no gene match. CDR3 length: 14 amino acids. CDR1 and CDR2 from the germline V gene are MNHNS and SASEGT. Written as DNA, the CDR3 is TGTGCCAGCAGTGGGGGACAGGGGCGCACTGAAGCTTTCTTT. Translated: CASSGGQGRTEAFF.

At least ten counts were recorded for this clonotype. Here the CDR3 reads CASSYDRIVSPLHF. The CDR3 region has the DNA TGTGCCAGCAGTTACGACAGGATCGTTTCACCCCTCCACTTT. V and J are TRBV6-6 and TRBJ1-6; D possibly corresponds to TRBD1 (6 bases). The CDR3 is made up of 14 amino acids. Trimming pared 2 bases from V and 9 bases from J, leaving 11 bases between. Germline V gene data show CDR1 as MNHNY and CDR2 as SVGAGI (reference sequence).

This clonotype occurred many times. The rearrangement uses TRBV12-3 or TRBV12-4 and TRBJ2-3; D is perhaps TRBD1 (6 bases). The CDR3 runs to 16 residues. Trimming pared 6 bases from V and 2 bases from J, leaving 18 bases between. CDR3 in amino acids: CASRPITGSLTDTQYF. CDR3 in DNA: TGTGCCAGCAGACCCATAACAGGGTCCCTCACAGATACGCAGTATTTT.

The chain recombines TRBV2 with TRBJ2-7; D gene uncertain. The CDR3 runs 12 residues. Germline V CDR1 and CDR2: SNHLY, FYNNEI. V dropped 6 bases and J dropped 1 base, with 7 bases sitting between them. CDR3 nucleotide sequence: TGTGCCAGCAGATGGTCTTCCTACGAGCAGTACTTC. Residues: CASRWSSYEQYF. Drawing the rest from reference TRBV2 and TRBJ2-7, the complete variable domain is EPEVTQTPSHQVTQMGQEVILRCVPISNHLYFYWYRQILGQKVEFLVSFYNNEISEKSEIFDDQFSVERPDGSNFTLKIRSTKLEDSAMYFCASRWSSYEQYFGPGTRLTVT.

This sequence joins TRBV6-1 and TRBJ2-7; 10 nucleotides align to TRBD1. The V gene's germline CDR1 is MNHNS and CDR2 SASEGT. With 6 bases clipped from V and 6 bases from J, the junction kept 11 bases outside the gene matches. The CDR3 spans 15 residues. CDR3 residues: CASRRQGAASGEQYF. In DNA form, the CDR3 reads TGTGCCAGCAGACGACAGGGGGCGGCCTCCGGCGAGCAGTACTTC.

This clonotype was found many times. The chain carries TRBV28 and TRBJ2-7, with D possibly matching TRBD1 (6 bases). Germline V lookup: CDR1 MDHEN, CDR2 SYDVKM. The CDR3 runs 14 residues. The germline V and J ends were trimmed by 6 bases and 0 bases, with 12 bases remaining between them. For the CDR3, the DNA is TGTGCCAGCAGGGCAACAGGGAGCTCCTACGAGCAGTACTTC. This sequence encodes CASRATGSSYEQYF. The full variable domain, in which reference TRBV28 and TRBJ2-7 provide the parts outside the CDR3, is DVKVTQSSRYLVKRTGEKVFLECVQDMDHENMFWYRQDPGLGLRLIYFSYDVKMKEKGDIPEGYSVSREKKERFSLILESASTNQTSMYLCASRATGSSYEQYFGPGTRLTVT.

On this clonotype itself: This may be a read error, as it is one base from a much larger clone. This rearrangement joins TRBV7-4 to TRBJ2-1; no clear D. The germline CDR1 and CDR2 sequences are SGHVT and SQSDAQ. CDR3 size: 19 residues. V shed 1 base and J shed 4 bases, with 23 bases lying between them. The CDR3, as DNA: TGTGCCAGCAGCTTAGGGTTGGGTAGCAGGAGTTCGGCTTACAATGAGCAGTTCTTC. Translated, it gives CASSLGLGSRSSAYNEQFF.